The 23 T cell receptor beta chains presented below share a single source sample, sequenced in a study of PD-1 blockade in classical Hodgkin lymphoma. Time point of the sample: cycle 4 day 1 (C4D1), after 5 to 7 weeks of nivolumab. The patients all showed relapse after autologous stem cell transplantation, while their brentuximab vedotin exposure varied. The protocol was immunoSEQ multiplex PCR, while the TCRdb copy is restricted to in-frame clones and leaves out a portion. This sample has 90,000 to 110,000 clones, with roughly nine tenths found just once. Sequenced material: peripheral blood mononuclear cells (PBMCs), taken before the fourth cycle of nivolumab. The receptors come from a human donor with classical Hodgkin lymphoma.

The chain couples TRBV28 to TRBJ2-3; possible D gene TRBD2, 6 bases. Per germline, CDR1 MDHEN and CDR2 SYDVKM. CDR3 length: 14 residues. Trimming took 3 bases from V and 1 from J, leaving 8 bases between them. Here the CDR3 DNA reads TGTGCCAGCAGTTTTTCTAGCGGCACAGATACGCAGTATTTT. This gives the protein CASSFSSGTDTQYF.

This clone was recorded a few times. The V call is TRBV5-3, the J call TRBJ2-1; D gene ambiguous. TRBV5-3 is annotated as an ORF whose role is uncertain. V was trimmed by 2 bases and J by 0 bases, leaving 12 bases between them. The CDR3 contains 16 residues. This CDR3 is CARSLVSSSSYNEQFF. The CDR3 DNA is TGTGCCAGAAGCTTAGTCAGCTCCAGCTCCTACAATGAGCAGTTCTTC.

The gene calls are TRBV5-1 and TRBJ2-5, with TRBD2 identical over 7 bases. Germline trimming cut 3 bases from V and 2 bases from J; bases unmatched to any gene: 10. The CDR3 totals 16 residues. Germline V gives CDR1 SGHRS, CDR2 YFSETQ. The CDR3 spells CASSWPHGGSQETQYF. The CDR3 DNA is TGCGCCAGCAGCTGGCCGCACGGCGGGAGTCAAGAGACCCAGTACTTC. The variable domain in full, completed from reference TRBV5-1 and TRBJ2-5, reads KAGVTQTPRYLIKTRGQQVTLSCSPISGHRSVSWYQQTPGQGLQFLFEYFSETQRNKGNFPGRFSGRQFSNSRSEMNVSTLELGDSALYLCASSWPHGGSQETQYFGPGTRLLVL.

For the CDR3, the DNA is TGTGCCAGCAGCTTAACGGGCTACGAGCAGTACTTC. This gives the protein CASSLTGYEQYF. The J gene is TRBJ2-7, the V gene TRBV11-2, with D hard to call. V was clipped by 2 bases and J by 3 bases, with 5 bases between them. Germline V gene data show CDR1 as SGHAT and CDR2 as FQNNGV. The CDR3 spans 12 residues.

The V and J genes are TRBV19 and TRBJ1-5; 8 bases align to TRBD1. The CDR3 loop spans 14 amino acids. Unmatched junction bases numbered 2, after V lost 6 bases and J lost 1 base. Germline loops: CDR1 LNHDA, CDR2 SQIVND (reference sequence). The CDR3 DNA reads TGTGCCAGTAGCGACAGGGGAAGCAATCAGCCCCAGCATTTT. It specifies CASSDRGSNQPQHF.

The chain uses TRBV7-9 and TRBJ1-1; D may be TRBD1 (6 bases). This CDR3 has 16 residues. Germline-derived CDR1 and CDR2 are SEHNR and FQNEAQ (reference sequence). V lost 5 bases and J lost 1, with 17 bases in between. The CDR3 DNA follows: TGTGCCAGCAGCCCTGGAGAGGGGGGAGGGAACACTGAAGCTTTCTTT. Its translation is CASSPGEGGGNTEAFF.

The chain combines TRBV25-1 with TRBJ2-3, with D possibly being TRBD1 or TRBD2 (5 bases each). The length of the CDR3 is 15 residues. The germline V gene has CDR1 MGHDK and CDR2 SYGVNS. V was pared by 3 bases and J by 2 bases, with 12 bases between. The CDR3 nucleotides are TGTGCCAGCAGTGACCCTGGGGGACCCACAGATACGCAGTATTTT. It is translated as CASSDPGGPTDTQYF.

This chain uses TRBV6-6 with TRBJ2-7; 7 bases are a match to TRBD1. The length of the CDR3 is 15 residues. The V gene end was trimmed by 5 bases and the J gene end by 0 bases; junction bases not matched to a gene: 7. Germline V gene data show CDR1 as MNHNY and CDR2 as SVGAGI (reference sequence). CDR3 in amino acids: CASSSPGQSSYEQYF. DNA of the CDR3: TGTGCCAGCAGTAGTCCGGGACAGAGCTCCTACGAGCAGTACTTC.

The chain links TRBV19 to TRBJ1-5, with no clear D. This CDR3 contains 15 residues. From germline, CDR1 is LNHDA and CDR2 SQIVND (reference sequence). Trimming took off 3 bases at V and 6 bases at J, with 15 bases between the two ends. The CDR3 DNA reads as TGTGCCAGTAGTATTGAACGCTCCTGGGGTCAGCCCCAGCATTTT. It translates to CASSIERSWGQPQHF. The full variable domain, its missing parts supplied by reference TRBV19 and TRBJ1-5, is DGGITQSPKYLFRKEGQNVTLSCEQNLNHDAMYWYRQDPGQGLRLIYYSQIVNDFQKGDIAEGYSVSREKKESFPLTVTSAQKNPTAFYLCASSIERSWGQPQHFGDGTRLSIL.

The chain uses TRBV27 and TRBJ1-1; weak D call: TRBD1 (5 bases). The CDR3 has 13 amino acids. The V end lost 3 bases, the J end lost 3 bases, and 8 bases lay between the germline ends. Germline CDR1 reads MNHEY; CDR2 reads SMNVEV (reference sequence). CDR3 region: CASSFGTDTEAFF. DNA for the CDR3: TGTGCCAGCAGTTTCGGGACCGACACTGAAGCTTTCTTT.

The V call is TRBV27, the J call TRBJ1-4; D is possibly TRBD1 (5 bases). Trimming left V 6 bases short and J 7 bases short, with 18 bases between. CDR3 length: 15 residues. The germline gives CDR1 MNHEY, CDR2 SMNVEV (reference sequence). The CDR3 reads CASSPSWGFSEKLFF. DNA for the CDR3: TGTGCCAGCAGCCCTAGCTGGGGGTTTAGTGAAAAACTGTTTTTT.

V usage is TRBV29-1 and J usage is TRBJ2-3, with 12 bases lining up with TRBD2. The V gene's germline CDR1 is SQVTM and CDR2 ANQGSEA. The CDR3 covers 15 residues. Trimming took 1 base from V and 4 from J; bases not matched to a gene: 3. The CDR3 region has the DNA TGCAGCGTTGAAGGGACTAGCGGGACGGCAGATACGCAGTATTTT. It codes for CSVEGTSGTADTQYF.

This clone was picked up one time. The chain links TRBV5-4 to TRBJ1-1; TRBD1 is a possible D gene (6 bases). CDR1 is SGHNT and CDR2 is YYREEE in the germline V gene (reference sequence). This CDR3 comprises 15 residues. The V gene lost 4 bases and the J gene lost 4 bases, with 17 bases spanning the gap. DNA of the CDR3: TGTGCCAGCAGCCCGACAGGAGCTCCGATCACTGAAGCTTTCTTT. Protein product: CASSPTGAPITEAFF.

The V and J genes are TRBV5-5 and TRBJ2-7; possible D gene TRBD1, 5 bases. Germline V gene sequence: CDR1 SGHKS, CDR2 YYEKEE (reference sequence). CDR3 size: 14 residues. Deletions cut 0 bases from V and 3 bases from J, with 10 bases between. This CDR3 is CASSLAGKSYEQYF. The CDR3 DNA sequence: TGTGCCAGCAGCTTGGCAGGGAAGAGCTACGAGCAGTACTTC.

The chain is built from TRBV10-3 and TRBJ2-1, with a possible D match to TRBD2 (6 bases). This CDR3 region has 15 residues. Looked up from germline, CDR1 is ENHRY and CDR2 is SYGVKD. Trimming left V 8 bases short and J 0 bases short, with 14 bases between. This CDR3 is CAIGGTSLSYNEQFF. The CDR3 nucleotides read TGTGCCATCGGGGGAACTAGCCTCTCCTACAATGAGCAGTTCTTC.

The genes are TRBV6-1 and TRBJ1-5, with unresolved D. From germline, CDR1 is MNHNS and CDR2 SASEGT. V gave up 4 bases and J gave up 0 bases, with 10 bases separating them. The CDR3 spans 15 residues. This CDR3 reads CASSGAGYSNQPQHF. The CDR3 DNA reads TGTGCCAGCAGTGGTGCAGGTTATAGCAATCAGCCCCAGCATTTT.

J is TRBJ2-7 and V is TRBV28; D uncertain. Between the trimmed V and J ends, which lost 7 bases and 2 bases, there was a span of 9 bases. CDR1 and CDR2 from the germline V gene are MDHEN and SYDVKM. This CDR3 region has 12 residues. The CDR3 DNA reads TGTGCCAGCATGACCGAGCCCTACGAGCAGTACTTC. It specifies CASMTEPYEQYF.

This clone has only one observation. V gene TRBV6-4 combines with J gene TRBJ2-2; D perhaps matches TRBD1 (6 bases). This CDR3 comprises 14 residues. V lost 3 bases and J lost 8, with 13 bases in between. Germline CDR1 MRHNA, CDR2 SNTAGT. This chain's CDR3 is CASSEQGGTGELFF. The CDR3 DNA is TGTGCCAGCAGTGAACAGGGCGGTACGGGGGAGCTGTTTTTT.

A single count supports this clone. The CDR3, as DNA: TGCGCCAGCAGCCAAGCCCCGAGGGCTTCGGGCACAGATACGCAGTATTTT. Amino acids: CASSQAPRASGTDTQYF. This chain connects TRBV4-1 to TRBJ2-3, with a tentative D call TRBD2 (5 bases). This CDR3 comprises 17 residues. Trimming removed 1 base from V and 1 base from J, with 15 bases in between. Germline lookup yields CDR1 MGHRA and CDR2 YSYEKL.

The chain carries TRBV19 and TRBJ2-1; 11 nucleotides align to TRBD2. Germline CDR1 LNHDA, CDR2 SQIVND (reference sequence). This CDR3 contains 14 residues. V lost 7 bases to trimming and J lost 6 bases; unmatched junction nucleotides: 5. CDR3 residues: CASTIAGGLNEQFF. The CDR3 nucleotides read TGTGCCAGTACCATAGCGGGAGGGCTCAATGAGCAGTTCTTC.

This clone was seen a single time. The chain has TRBV4-2 and TRBJ1-3; no firm D call. The germline V and J ends were trimmed by 0 bases and 2 bases, with 8 bases remaining between them. The CDR3 is 15 residues long. The V gene's germline CDR1 is LGHNA and CDR2 YNFKEQ. The CDR3 DNA sequence: TGTGCCAGCAGCCAAGAAGGGAACACTGGAAACACCATATATTTT. Its protein product is CASSQEGNTGNTIYF.

The chain has TRBV6-1 and TRBJ2-2; D possibly corresponds to TRBD1 (6 bases). V gave up 3 bases and J gave up 2 bases, with 16 bases separating them. The CDR3 runs to 17 residues. Per germline, CDR1 MNHNS and CDR2 SASEGT. CDR3 residues: CASSDPAGTPNTGELFF. The CDR3 DNA sequence: TGTGCCAGCAGTGACCCAGCCGGGACACCTAACACCGGGGAGCTGTTTTTT.

The V and J genes are TRBV27 and TRBJ2-1, with 8 bases that match TRBD2. Germline V gene lookup returns CDR1 MNHEY and CDR2 SMNVEV (reference sequence). The CDR3 runs to 15 residues. With 1 base clipped from V and 4 bases from J, the junction kept 3 bases outside the gene matches. CDR3 DNA sequence: TGTGCCAGCAGTTTATTGCGCGGGAGGTACAATGAGCAGTTCTTC. This encodes CASSLLRGRYNEQFF.